The text below deals with one TCR beta chain. TCRdb's copy holds only in-frame clones and misses some; the assay was immunoSEQ multiplex PCR. The sample consists of 20,000 to 25,000 clones, 30% to 40% of them appearing once. The sample comes from a study of graft-versus-host responses after intestinal transplantation. At the level of the study: All of the recipients had induction that used anti-thymocyte globulin, then tacrolimus and steroids for approximately 3 years.

Responders labeled with CFSE (roughly 200,000) were plated with roughly 200,000 irradiated, violet-dye-labeled stimulators. CD3+CD4+ and CD3+CD8+ responders that were proliferating and CFSE-low were sorted post-reaction. General observations from the study: High graft-versus-host to host-versus-graft T cell clonal ratios marked allografts of patients with graft-donor macrochimerism.

The sequences come from alloreactive CD8+ T cells from a mixed lymphocyte reaction culture, collected before intestinal transplant. Subset here: CFSE-low proliferating T cells sorted from roughly six-day pre-transplant mixed lymphocyte reaction (GvH or HvG direction). The origin of this receptor is a human patient who received an intestinal transplant.

The CDR3 region has the DNA TGTGCCAGCAGCTTAGGAAATCCCGGGTTCAATGAGCAGTTCTTC. Residues: CASSLGNPGFNEQFF. The gene calls are TRBV7-3 and TRBJ2-1; no firm D call. The V and J ends lost 2 bases and 6 bases respectively, with 14 bases between them. The germline V gene encodes CDR1 SGHTA and CDR2 FQGTGA. The length of the CDR3 is 15 residues. Full variable domain (remainder filled in from reference TRBV7-3 and TRBJ2-1): GAGVSQTPSNKVTEKGKYVELRCDPISGHTALYWYRQSLGQGPEFLIYFQGTGAADDSGLPNDRFFAVRPEGSVSTLKIQRTERGDSAVYLCASSLGNPGFNEQFFGPGTRLTVL.